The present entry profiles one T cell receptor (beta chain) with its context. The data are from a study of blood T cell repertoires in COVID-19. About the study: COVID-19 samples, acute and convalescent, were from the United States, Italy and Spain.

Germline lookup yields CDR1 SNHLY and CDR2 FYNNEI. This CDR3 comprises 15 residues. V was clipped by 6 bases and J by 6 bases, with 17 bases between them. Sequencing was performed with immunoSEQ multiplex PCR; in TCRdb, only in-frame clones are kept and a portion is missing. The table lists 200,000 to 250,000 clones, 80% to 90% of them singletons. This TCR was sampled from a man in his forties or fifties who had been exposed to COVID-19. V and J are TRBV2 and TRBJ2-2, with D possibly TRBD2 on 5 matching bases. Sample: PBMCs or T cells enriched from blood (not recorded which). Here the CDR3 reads CASSLGGTPPGELFF. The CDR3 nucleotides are TGTGCCAGCAGCCTCGGAGGAACCCCCCCCGGGGAGCTGTTTTTT. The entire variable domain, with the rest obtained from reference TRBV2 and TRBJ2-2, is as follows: EPEVTQTPSHQVTQMGQEVILRCVPISNHLYFYWYRQILGQKVEFLVSFYNNEISEKSEIFDDQFSVERPDGSNFTLKIRSTKLEDSAMYFCASSLGGTPPGELFFGEGSRLTVL.